This T cell receptor (beta chain) was recorded in a study of technical replicates of blood from a few donors (dated by TCRdb to the late 2010s). As to this clone: The target of this receptor is not known. No base-level quality is on record; no much larger clone is a single base apart.

Receptors were amplified or captured by the immunoSEQ multiplex PCR assay. Drawn from immuneACCESS, this table holds only the in-frame rearrangements with V and J called that TCRdb kept. Clones are partly lost; checked studies trace under half to an unresolved V gene and leave the rest unexplained. The sample includes roughly 79,000 clones, with just under 95% observed a single time. The top ten clonotypes cover 0.4% to 0.45% of the sample. The sequencing sample was made of T cells isolated from PBMCs. The receptor comes from a human donor in good health.

CDR3 loop: CASKANTAANYGYTF. Read as DNA, the sequence is TGTGCCAGCAAGGCCAATACAGCCGCTAACTATGGCTACACCTTC. The rearrangement combines TRBV2 with TRBJ1-2, with no confidently assigned D gene. There are 15 amino acids in the CDR3, from cysteine to phenylalanine inclusive. The read is trimmed to its CDR3 DNA, 45 bases read in frame from base 1. The V and J ends are trimmed by 7 bases and 0 bases, leaving 15 bases between them. Via the germline V gene, CDR1 is SNHLY and CDR2 FYNNEI. The entire variable domain, with the stretches around the CDR3 drawn from the reference TRBV2 and TRBJ1-2 proteins, is EPEVTQTPSHQVTQMGQEVILRCVPISNHLYFYWYRQILGQKVEFLVSFYNNEISEKSEIFDDQFSVERPDGSNFTLKIRSTKLEDSAMYFCASKANTAANYGYTFGSGTRLTVV.